By its share, the clone carrying this T cell receptor beta chain is medium-sized. Its antigen is still unknown. Depth targeted 1 in 200,000 to 1 in 1 million T cells, averaging around 10x coverage per clonotype. This table comes from immunoSEQ multiplex PCR, and its TCRdb copy is limited to in-frame clones, with some not included. The table shows 35,000 to 40,000 clones, with about half occurring only once. V dropped 5 bases and J dropped 1 base, with 8 bases sitting between them. The germline V gene has CDR1 SNHLY and CDR2 FYNNEI. The CDR3 runs to 13 residues. The data belong to a study of cytotoxic CD8 clonotypes in ibrutinib-treated CLL. About the study: The study recorded mean values of around 250,000 productive templates and 90,000 to 100,000 productive rearrangements per sample.

Study conclusions and caveats: Sampling times, which were not matched between the groups, differed between sustained-remission patients and progressing patients. Baseline-level clonality went beyond age-matched healthy donors and moved in step with circulating CD8+ T-cell counts.

The sequencing here drew on PBMCs, taken before ibrutinib treatment. V gene TRBV2 combines with J gene TRBJ1-1; D is perhaps TRBD1 (5 bases). The receptor was isolated from a human donor with chronic lymphocytic leukemia. The chain's CDR3 is CASSNQGNTEAFF. The CDR3, as DNA: TGTGCCAGCAGTAACCAGGGGAACACTGAAGCTTTCTTT.